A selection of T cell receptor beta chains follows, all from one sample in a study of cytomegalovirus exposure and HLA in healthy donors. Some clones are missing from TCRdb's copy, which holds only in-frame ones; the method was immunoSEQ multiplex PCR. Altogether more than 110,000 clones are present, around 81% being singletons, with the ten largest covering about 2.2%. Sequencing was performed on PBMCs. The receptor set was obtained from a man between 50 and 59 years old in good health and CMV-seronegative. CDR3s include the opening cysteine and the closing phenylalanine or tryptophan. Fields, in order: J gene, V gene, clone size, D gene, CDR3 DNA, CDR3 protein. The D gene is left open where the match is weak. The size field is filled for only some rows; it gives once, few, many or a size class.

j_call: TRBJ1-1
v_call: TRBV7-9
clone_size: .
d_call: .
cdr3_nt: TGTGCCAGCAGCTGGGGGCAGAGCAGGACTGAAGCTTTCTTT
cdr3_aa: CASSWGQSRTEAFF

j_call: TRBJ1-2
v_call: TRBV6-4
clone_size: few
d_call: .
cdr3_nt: TGTGCCAGCAGTGGAGAAGGGAGTTATGGCTACACCTTC
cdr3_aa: CASSGEGSYGYTF

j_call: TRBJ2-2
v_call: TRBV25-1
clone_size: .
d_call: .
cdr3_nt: TGTGCCAGCAGCATCAAGCCAACAGGGAACACCGGGGAGCTGTTTTTT
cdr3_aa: CASSIKPTGNTGELFF

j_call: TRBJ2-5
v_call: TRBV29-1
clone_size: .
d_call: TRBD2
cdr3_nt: TGCAGCGTAGCTAGCGGCCTAGTCCCAGAGACCCAGTACTTC
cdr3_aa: CSVASGLVPETQYF

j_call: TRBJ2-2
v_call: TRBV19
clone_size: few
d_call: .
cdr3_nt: TGTGCCAGTGCTGACTTGGGCGGGGAGCTGTTTTTT
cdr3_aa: CASADLGGELFF

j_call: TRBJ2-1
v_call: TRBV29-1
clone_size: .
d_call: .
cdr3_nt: TGCAGCGTTGCTAAGTCGGGATACGAGCAGTTCTTC
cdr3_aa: CSVAKSGYEQFF

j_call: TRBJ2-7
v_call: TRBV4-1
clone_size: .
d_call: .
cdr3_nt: TGCGCCAGCAGCCAAGGACAGAACTACGAGCAGTACTTC
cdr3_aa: CASSQGQNYEQYF

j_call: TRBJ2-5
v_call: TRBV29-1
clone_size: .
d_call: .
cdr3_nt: TGCAGCGGCACCGCACAGGGAGGGCGGGAGACCCAGTACTTC
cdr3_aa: CSGTAQGGRETQYF

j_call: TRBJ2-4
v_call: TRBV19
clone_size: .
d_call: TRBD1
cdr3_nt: TGTGCCAGTTCGTCCAGGGACAGGCTGGGGGAGTTAGCCAAAAACATTCAGTACTTC
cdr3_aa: CASSSRDRLGELAKNIQYF

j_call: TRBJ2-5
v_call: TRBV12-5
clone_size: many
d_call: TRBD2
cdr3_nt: TGTGCTAGCCGACCCGGGACTAGCGGGAATTGGGAGACCCAGTACTTC
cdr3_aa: CASRPGTSGNWETQYF

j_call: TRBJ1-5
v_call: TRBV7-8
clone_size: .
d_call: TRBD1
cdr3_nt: TGTGCCAGCAGCGTCGACAGGGATAGCAATCAGCCCCAGCATTTT
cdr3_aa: CASSVDRDSNQPQHF

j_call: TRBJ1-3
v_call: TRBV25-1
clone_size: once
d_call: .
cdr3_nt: TGTGCCAGCAGTCCCCCGGTTAGCAGCTCTGGAAACACCATATATTTT
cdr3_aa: CASSPPVSSSGNTIYF

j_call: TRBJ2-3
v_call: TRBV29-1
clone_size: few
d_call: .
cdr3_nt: TGCAGCGTGGGGACTCACGTGGGCACAGATACGCAGTATTTT
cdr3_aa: CSVGTHVGTDTQYF

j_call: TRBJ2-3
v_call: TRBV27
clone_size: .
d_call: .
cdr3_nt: TGTGCCAGCGGCTTCACAGATACGCAGTATTTT
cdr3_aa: CASGFTDTQYF

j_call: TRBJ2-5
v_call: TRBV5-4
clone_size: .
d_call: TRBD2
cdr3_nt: TGTGCCAGCAGCTTGGCTCTAGCGGGAGAGGAGACCCAGTACTTC
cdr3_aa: CASSLALAGEETQYF

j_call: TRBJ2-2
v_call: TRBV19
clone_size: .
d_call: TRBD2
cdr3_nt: TGTGCCAGTAGTCCAATGGGACTAGCGGGGATGATCGGGGAGCTGTTTTTT
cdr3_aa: CASSPMGLAGMIGELFF

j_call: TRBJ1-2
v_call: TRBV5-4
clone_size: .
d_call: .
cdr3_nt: TGTGCCAGCAGCTTGGTCGGAACCACGGGCTATGGCTACACCTTC
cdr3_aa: CASSLVGTTGYGYTF

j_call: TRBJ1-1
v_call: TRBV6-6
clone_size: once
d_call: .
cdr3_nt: TGTGCCAGCAGTCCCGCACAGGGAACTTACACTGAAGCTTTCTTT
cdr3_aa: CASSPAQGTYTEAFF

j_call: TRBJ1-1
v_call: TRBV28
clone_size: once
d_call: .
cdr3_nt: TGTGCCAGCATTAGTCGAGTCAACACTGAAGCTTTCTTT
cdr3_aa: CASISRVNTEAFF

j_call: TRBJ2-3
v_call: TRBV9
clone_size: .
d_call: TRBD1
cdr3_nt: TGTGCCAGCAGCGTAGTGGGACAGGACACAGATACGCAGTATTTT
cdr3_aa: CASSVVGQDTDTQYF

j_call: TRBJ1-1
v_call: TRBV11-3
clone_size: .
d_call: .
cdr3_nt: TGTGCCAGCAGCTTAGATTCCCTGGGAGGTGAAGCTTTCTTT
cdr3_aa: CASSLDSLGGEAFF

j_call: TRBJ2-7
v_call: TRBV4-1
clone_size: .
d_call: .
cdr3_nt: TGCGCCAGCAGCTCGCGGACACTTCCCTACGAGCAGTACTTC
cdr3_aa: CASSSRTLPYEQYF

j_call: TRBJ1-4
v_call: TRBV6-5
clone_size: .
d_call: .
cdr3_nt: TGTGCCAGCAGTTACTCGCTAGGTGGTGGGGAAAAACTGTTTTTT
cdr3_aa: CASSYSLGGGEKLFF

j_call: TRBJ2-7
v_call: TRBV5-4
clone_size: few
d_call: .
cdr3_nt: TGTGCCAGCAGCTTTACAGGTGACTCCTACGAGCAGTACTTC
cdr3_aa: CASSFTGDSYEQYF

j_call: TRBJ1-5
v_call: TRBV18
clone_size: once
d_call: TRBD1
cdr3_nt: TGTGCCAGCTCACCGTTCCCTGACAGGGGAGCGATACCTCAGCCCCAGCATTTT
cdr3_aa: CASSPFPDRGAIPQPQHF

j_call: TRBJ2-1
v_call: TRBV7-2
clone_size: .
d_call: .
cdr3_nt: TGTGCCAGCAAGACTTCAGGGCTCCACAACGAGCAGTTCTTC
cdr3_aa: CASKTSGLHNEQFF

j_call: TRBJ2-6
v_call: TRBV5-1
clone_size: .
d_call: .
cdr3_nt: TGCGCCAGCAGCTCAACAGACTCTGGGGCCAACGTCCTGACTTTC
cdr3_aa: CASSSTDSGANVLTF

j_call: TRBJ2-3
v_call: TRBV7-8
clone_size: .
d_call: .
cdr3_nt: TGTGCCAGCAGCTTAGAAAGGGGGTCCTTGACAGATACGCAGTATTTT
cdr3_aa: CASSLERGSLTDTQYF

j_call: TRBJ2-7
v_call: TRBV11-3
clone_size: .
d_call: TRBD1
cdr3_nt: TGTGCCAGCAGCTTAGAGGGGACAGGGACCTACGAGCAGTACTTC
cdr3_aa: CASSLEGTGTYEQYF

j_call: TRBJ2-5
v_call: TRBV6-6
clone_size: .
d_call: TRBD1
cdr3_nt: TGTGCCAGCATTTTTGGACAGGGTGGGCAAGAGACCCAGTACTTC
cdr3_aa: CASIFGQGGQETQYF

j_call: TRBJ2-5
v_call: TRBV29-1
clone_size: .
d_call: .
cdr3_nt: TGCAGCGTTCAAGAGGACCGCCAGGGGTACTTC
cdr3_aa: CSVQEDRQGYF

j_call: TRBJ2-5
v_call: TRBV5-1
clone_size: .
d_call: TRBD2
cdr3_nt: TGCGCCAGCAGCGGGACTAGCGGGGTATCTCAAGAGACCCAGTACTTC
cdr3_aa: CASSGTSGVSQETQYF

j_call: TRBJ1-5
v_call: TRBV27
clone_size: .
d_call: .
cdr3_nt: TGTGCCAGCAGTCAACAGATCAATCAGCCCCAGCATTTT
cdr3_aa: CASSQQINQPQHF

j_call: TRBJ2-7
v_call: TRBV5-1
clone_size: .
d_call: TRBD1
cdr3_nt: TGCGCCAGCAGCGGACCGGGACAGACCTACGAGCAGTACTTC
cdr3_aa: CASSGPGQTYEQYF

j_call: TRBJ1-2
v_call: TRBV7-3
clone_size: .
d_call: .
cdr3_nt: TGTGCCAGCAGCTTAACGTCAGGACAGATAAGTGGCTACACCTTC
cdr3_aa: CASSLTSGQISGYTF

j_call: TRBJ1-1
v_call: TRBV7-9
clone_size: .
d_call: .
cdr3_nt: TGTGCCAGCAGCTTAACTTCAACGGGGGCTTTCTTT
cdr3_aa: CASSLTSTGAFF

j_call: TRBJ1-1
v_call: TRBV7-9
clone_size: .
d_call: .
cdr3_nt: TGTGCCAGCAGCTTAGGCGGACAGCCGAACACTGAAGCTTTCTTT
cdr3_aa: CASSLGGQPNTEAFF

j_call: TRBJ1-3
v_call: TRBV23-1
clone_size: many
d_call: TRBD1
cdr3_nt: TGCGCCAGCAGTCACCTCTCGGCCGGGACAGGGGGCTCATCCATATATTTT
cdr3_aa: CASSHLSAGTGGSSIYF

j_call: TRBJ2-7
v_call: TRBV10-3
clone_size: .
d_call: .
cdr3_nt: TGTGCCATCAGTCCCGACAGGCACGAGCAGTACTTC
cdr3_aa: CAISPDRHEQYF

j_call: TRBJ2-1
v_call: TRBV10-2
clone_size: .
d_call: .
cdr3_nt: TGCGCCAGCAGTGAGACAAGTCGCAATGAGCAGTTCTTC
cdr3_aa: CASSETSRNEQFF

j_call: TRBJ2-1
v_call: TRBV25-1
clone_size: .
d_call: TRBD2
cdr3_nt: TGCGCCAGCAGCAGGACTAGCGGGAGATACAATGAGCAGTTCTTC
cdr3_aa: CASSRTSGRYNEQFF

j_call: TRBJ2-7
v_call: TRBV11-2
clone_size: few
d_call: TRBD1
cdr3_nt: TGTGCCAGCAGCTACACAGGGGACTCCTACGAGCAGTACTTC
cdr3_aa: CASSYTGDSYEQYF

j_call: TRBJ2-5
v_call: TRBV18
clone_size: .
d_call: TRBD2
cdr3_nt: TGTGCCAGCTCACCACCTCGGACTAGCAAGGAGACCCAGTACTTC
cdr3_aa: CASSPPRTSKETQYF

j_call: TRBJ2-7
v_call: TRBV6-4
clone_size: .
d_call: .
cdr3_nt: TGTGCCAGCAGTGACCAAGGGGCAGGGGCTTTCGTGGCCTACGAGCAGTACTTC
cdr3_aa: CASSDQGAGAFVAYEQYF

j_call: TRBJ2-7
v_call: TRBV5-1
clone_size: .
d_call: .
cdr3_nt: TGCGCCAGCAGCTTGGAGACAGTGAGCTCCTACGAGCAGTACTTC
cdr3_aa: CASSLETVSSYEQYF

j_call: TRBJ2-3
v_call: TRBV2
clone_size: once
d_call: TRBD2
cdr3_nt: TGTGCCAGCAGTGAAGGCGGGGGGGCGACAGATACGCAGTATTTT
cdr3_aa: CASSEGGGATDTQYF

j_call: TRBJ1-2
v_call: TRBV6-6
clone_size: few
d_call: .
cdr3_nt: TGTGCCAGCAGGAATTGGGGGGACGGCTACACCTTC
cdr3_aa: CASRNWGDGYTF

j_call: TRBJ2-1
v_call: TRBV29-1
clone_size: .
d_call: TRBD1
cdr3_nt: TGCAGCGTTGAATACGCAGGGGGACGGTATTACAATGAGCAGTTCTTC
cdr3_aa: CSVEYAGGRYYNEQFF

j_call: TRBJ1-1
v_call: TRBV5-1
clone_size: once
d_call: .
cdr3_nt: TGCGCCAGCACAACAGGGATTAGGTCCACTGAAGCTTTCTTT
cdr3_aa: CASTTGIRSTEAFF

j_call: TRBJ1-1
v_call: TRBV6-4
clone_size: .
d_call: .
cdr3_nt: TGTGCCAGCAGAGCTGGGACACTTAACACTGAAGCTTTCTTT
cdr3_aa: CASRAGTLNTEAFF

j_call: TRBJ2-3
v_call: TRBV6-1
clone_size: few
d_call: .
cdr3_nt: TGTGCCAGCAGTGATGGAGTATGGGATACGCAGTATTTT
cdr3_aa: CASSDGVWDTQYF

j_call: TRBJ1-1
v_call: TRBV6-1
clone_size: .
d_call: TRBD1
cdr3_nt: TGTGCCAGCTTTAGCGACAGGGGAAGCGCTGAAGCTTTCTTT
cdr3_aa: CASFSDRGSAEAFF

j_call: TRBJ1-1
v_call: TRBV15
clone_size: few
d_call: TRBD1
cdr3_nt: TGTGCCACCAGCAGAGGACAGGGGGCCGCTGAAGCTTTCTTT
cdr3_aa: CATSRGQGAAEAFF

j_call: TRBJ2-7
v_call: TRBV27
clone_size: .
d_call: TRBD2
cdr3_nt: TGTGCCAGCAGTGCCTGGGCGGGGGGCTCCTACGAGCAGTACTTC
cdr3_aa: CASSAWAGGSYEQYF

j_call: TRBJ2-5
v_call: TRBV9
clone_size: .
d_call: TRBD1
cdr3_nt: TGTGCCAGCAGCGTAGACGGGACAGGGTTGGAGACCCAGTACTTC
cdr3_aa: CASSVDGTGLETQYF